This passage covers 28 T cell receptor beta chains from one sample sequenced in a study of OX40 agonist ivuxolimab in advanced cancers. Libraries were prepared by immunoSEQ multiplex PCR; TCRdb keeps only in-frame clonotypes and omits some of them. The sample shows fewer than 45,000 clones, about 88% of them seen only once. The sequences come from CD4+ or CD8+ T cells sorted from blood, collected in a trial of the OX40 agonist ivuxolimab. These receptors all stem from an adult with an advanced solid tumor such as melanoma, head and neck, liver or kidney cancer.

This rearrangement joins TRBV27 to TRBJ1-1, with unresolved D. Germline CDR1 and CDR2: MNHEY and SMNVEV (reference sequence). The CDR3 is 14 residues long. Trimming removed 5 bases from V and 4 bases from J, with 14 bases in between. The CDR3 sequence is CASSPRVVGTEAFF. The CDR3 DNA reads TGTGCCAGCAGTCCACGGGTGGTCGGCACTGAAGCTTTCTTT.

V and J are TRBV28 and TRBJ1-2; D remains ambiguous. This CDR3 is built from 14 residues. Germline loops: CDR1 MDHEN, CDR2 SYDVKM. Trimming cost V 2 bases and J 6 bases, with 13 bases left between them. The chain's CDR3 is CASSLGVGGNGYTF. Written as DNA, the CDR3 is TGTGCCAGCAGTTTAGGGGTAGGAGGAAATGGCTACACCTTC.

This clone was recorded once. V gene TRBV6-6 combines with J gene TRBJ1-3; 7 bases fit TRBD1. The CDR3 has 16 amino acids. CDR1 is MNHNY and CDR2 is SVGAGI in the germline V gene (reference sequence). The junction had 5 bases not matched to a gene; V was cut back by 0 bases and J by 3 bases. CDR3 nucleotide sequence: TGTGCCAGCAGTTACTCCAGGGGGGTTGATGGAAACACCATATATTTT. The encoded protein is CASSYSRGVDGNTIYF.

This chain uses TRBV19 with TRBJ2-5; D remains unclear. The CDR3 sequence is 13 residues long. Between the trimmed V and J ends, which lost 9 bases and 2 bases, there was a span of 13 bases. The germline CDR1 and CDR2 sequences are LNHDA and SQIVND (reference sequence). The CDR3: CASFDGQQETQYF. CDR3 DNA: TGTGCCAGCTTCGACGGGCAACAAGAGACCCAGTACTTC.

The table lists this clone with a few counts. This chain uses TRBV18 with TRBJ2-7; D assignment may be TRBD1 or TRBD2 (5 bases each). Trimming cost V 4 bases and J 0 bases, with 10 bases left between them. The CDR3 contains 14 residues. The germline gives CDR1 KGHSH, CDR2 LQKENI. The chain's CDR3 is CASSLGESSYEQYF. The CDR3 nucleotides are TGTGCCAGCTCACTAGGGGAGAGCTCCTACGAGCAGTACTTC.

The rearrangement links TRBV5-1 to TRBJ1-4; D unclear. Trimming pared 0 bases from V and 0 bases from J, leaving 9 bases between. Germline V lookup: CDR1 SGHRS, CDR2 YFSETQ. The CDR3 loop spans 16 amino acids. The CDR3 DNA is TGCGCCAGCAGCTTGGAGGGCGCCGCAACTAATGAAAAACTGTTTTTT. Its translation: CASSLEGAATNEKLFF.

The J gene is TRBJ2-4, the V gene TRBV19; perhaps TRBD1 as D (6 bases). CDR1 LNHDA and CDR2 SQIVND come from the germline V gene (reference sequence). The V end was cut by 4 bases, the J end by 4 bases, with 14 bases between. This CDR3 spans 15 amino acids. The CDR3 region is CASSTWDTIKNIQYF. The DNA of the CDR3 is TGTGCCAGTAGTACCTGGGACACCATAAAAAACATTCAGTACTTC.

This sequence joins TRBV14 and TRBJ2-7; 10 bases map to TRBD2. Trimming took 4 bases from V and 5 from J; bases not matched to a gene: 5. CDR3 length: 14 amino acids. In germline, CDR1 is SGHDN, CDR2 FVKESK. The CDR3 nucleotides are TGTGCCAGCAGCCGTAGCGGGAGGTTCAACGAGCAGTACTTC. This gives the protein CASSRSGRFNEQYF. The whole variable domain, filled in from reference TRBV14 and TRBJ2-7, reads EAGVTQFPSHSVIEKGQTVTLRCDPISGHDNLYWYRRVMGKEIKFLLHFVKESKQDESGMPNNRFLAERTGGTYSTLKVQPAELEDSGVYFCASSRSGRFNEQYFGPGTRLTVT.

This chain connects TRBV5-8 to TRBJ1-1; 8 nucleotides agree with TRBD1. The CDR3 runs to 14 residues. Germline loops: CDR1 SGHTS, CDR2 YDEGEE. J gave up 4 bases and V 4 bases, and 6 bases lay outside the gene matches. The CDR3 here is CASSRDRSLTEAFF. CDR3 nucleotides: TGTGCCAGCAGCCGGGACAGGAGCCTCACTGAAGCTTTCTTT.

This CDR3 is CASSLAPGYEQYF. The DNA for the CDR3 is TGTGCCAGCAGCTTAGCGCCCGGCTACGAGCAGTACTTC. The chain couples TRBV7-9 to TRBJ2-5; D not resolved. The tail of the sequence fits TRBJ2-7 better, so the J call may be wrong. The CDR3 has 13 amino acids. Germline V CDR1 and CDR2: SEHNR, FQNEAQ (reference sequence).

The chain combines TRBV6-6 with TRBJ1-1, with 9 bases that match TRBD1. From germline, CDR1 is MNHNY and CDR2 SVGAGI (reference sequence). This CDR3 has 14 amino acids. Trimming cost V 0 bases and J 10 bases; bases outside gene matches: 6. CDR3 DNA sequence: TGTGCCAGCAGTTACTCCGGGACAGGGATTCTAGCTTTCTTT. This codes for CASSYSGTGILAFF.

J is TRBJ2-3 and V is TRBV9; the D is unclear. Germline lookup yields CDR1 SGDLS and CDR2 YYNGEE. This CDR3 comprises 16 residues. The germline V and J ends were trimmed by 0 bases and 0 bases, with 11 bases remaining between them. The CDR3 DNA is TGTGCCAGCAGCGTAGTTGTATCCCCTAGCACAGATACGCAGTATTTT. Its protein is CASSVVVSPSTDTQYF.

The rearrangement links TRBV4-1 to TRBJ1-2; 7 bases are a match to TRBD1. The CDR3 has 16 amino acids. Germline V gives CDR1 MGHRA, CDR2 YSYEKL. The V segment lost 7 bases and the J segment 0 bases; nucleotides outside the gene matches: 11. In DNA form, the CDR3 reads TGCGCCAGCAACGCACCCGGGACAGCTTCTAACTATGGCTACACCTTC. Its translation is CASNAPGTASNYGYTF.

This rearrangement joins TRBV9 to TRBJ2-2; 13 nucleotides agree with TRBD2. The length of the CDR3 is 18 residues. From germline, CDR1 is SGDLS and CDR2 YYNGEE. V trimming: 0 bases; J trimming: 0 bases; junction bases outside the gene matches: 2. CDR3: CASSVGTSGSPNTGELFF. The CDR3 DNA follows: TGTGCCAGCAGCGTAGGGACTAGCGGGAGCCCGAACACCGGGGAGCTGTTTTTT.

The V call is TRBV29-1, the J call TRBJ2-3; a possible D gene is TRBD1 (5 bases). Germline CDR1 reads SQVTM; CDR2 reads ANQGSEA. The length of the CDR3 is 13 residues. Trimming removed 4 bases from V and 5 bases from J, with 13 bases in between. This chain's CDR3 is CSVGRGQRDTQYF. For the CDR3, the DNA is TGCAGCGTTGGAAGGGGTCAGAGAGATACGCAGTATTTT.

V and J are TRBV7-8 and TRBJ1-1, with TRBD1 as a possible D gene (5 bases). V was clipped by 3 bases and J by 1 base, with 9 bases between them. CDR1 and CDR2 from the germline V gene are SGHVS and FQNEAQ. The CDR3 extends over 14 amino acids. CDR3 coding DNA: TGTGCCAGCAGCTTCAATGGACAGAACACTGAAGCTTTCTTT. It is translated as CASSFNGQNTEAFF.

This CDR3 reads CASSRSGYNEQFF. The CDR3 DNA follows: TGCGCCAGCAGCCGTAGCGGTTACAATGAGCAGTTCTTC. The V gene is TRBV5-1, the J gene TRBJ2-1; D may be TRBD2 (6 bases). V lost 4 bases and J 4 bases, leaving 9 bases between the germline ends. The CDR3 contains 13 residues. Germline V lookup: CDR1 SGHRS, CDR2 YFSETQ.

This chain links TRBV6-5 with TRBJ2-7; D may be TRBD1 or TRBD2 (5 bases each). V lost 6 bases and J 0 bases, leaving 15 bases between the germline ends. CDR3 length: 15 amino acids. Germline CDR1 is MNHEY and CDR2 is SVGAGI. CDR3 amino acids: CASSHRDVSSYEQYF. CDR3 DNA: TGTGCCAGCAGCCATCGGGACGTCAGCTCCTACGAGCAGTACTTC.

V usage is TRBV28 and J usage is TRBJ2-5; D call uncertain. Looked up from germline, CDR1 is MDHEN and CDR2 is SYDVKM. V shed 6 bases and J shed 5 bases, with 19 bases lying between them. The CDR3 spans 15 residues. CDR3 DNA: TGTGCCAGCAGAGATCGGTCCCTGCTACGGGAGACCCAGTACTTC. Protein sequence: CASRDRSLLRETQYF.

The chain couples TRBV28 to TRBJ2-1, with 8 bases fitting TRBD2. CDR3 length equals 12 residues. Germline-derived CDR1 and CDR2 are MDHEN and SYDVKM. Losses at the gene ends were 5 bases for V and 14 bases for J; bases not matched to a gene: 8. The CDR3 region has the DNA TGTGCCAGCAGTCCCCCCGGGGGGGGTGAGTTCTTC. This encodes CASSPPGGGEFF.

In DNA form, the CDR3 reads TGTGCCAGCTTCTTAAGTGCGGCGTCTAGGCCTGAAGCTTTCTTT. Translated, it gives CASFLSAASRPEAFF. The chain uses TRBV18 and TRBJ1-1; D unresolved. Trimming left V 7 bases short and J 6 bases short, with 21 bases between. The CDR3 has 15 residues. The V gene's germline CDR1 is KGHSH and CDR2 LQKENI.

The rearrangement joins TRBV11-3 to TRBJ2-5, with TRBD1 matching over 8 bases. The CDR3 loop spans 16 amino acids. J was trimmed by 5 bases and V by 5 bases; bases with no gene match: 13. Germline CDR1 SGHNT, CDR2 YENEEA. CDR3 coding DNA: TGTGCCAGCAGCAAACGGGGACAGGAAGGCGTTGAGACCCAGTACTTC. It specifies CASSKRGQEGVETQYF.

The rearrangement joins TRBV7-8 to TRBJ2-7; 9 nucleotides match TRBD1. Germline lookup yields CDR1 SGHVS and CDR2 FQNEAQ. V was clipped by 1 base and J by 5 bases; unmatched bases: 3. This CDR3 is built from 14 residues. This CDR3 is CASSLGQGGNEQYF. CDR3 sequence (DNA): TGTGCCAGCAGCTTAGGACAGGGGGGTAACGAGCAGTACTTC.

The chain uses TRBV28 and TRBJ2-3; no clear D gene. V was clipped by 5 bases and J by 4 bases, with 10 bases between them. The CDR3 totals 13 residues. Germline V CDR1 and CDR2: MDHEN, SYDVKM. The CDR3 bases are TGTGCCAGCAGTATGAGTGTTCCAGATACGCAGTATTTT. It translates to CASSMSVPDTQYF.

The chain has TRBV28 and TRBJ2-7, with D maybe TRBD1 (6 bases). This CDR3 contains 15 residues. The ends were cut back, 6 bases at V and 1 base at J, with 16 bases in the middle. Germline lookup yields CDR1 MDHEN and CDR2 SYDVKM. The CDR3 spells CASSQTGYLSYEQYF. CDR3 coding DNA: TGTGCCAGCAGCCAAACAGGGTATCTATCCTACGAGCAGTACTTC. The whole variable domain, filled in from reference TRBV28 and TRBJ2-7, reads DVKVTQSSRYLVKRTGEKVFLECVQDMDHENMFWYRQDPGLGLRLIYFSYDVKMKEKGDIPEGYSVSREKKERFSLILESASTNQTSMYLCASSQTGYLSYEQYFGPGTRLTVT.

The chain links TRBV11-2 to TRBJ2-4, with 8 bases matching TRBD1. The CDR3 length is 15 residues. In germline, CDR1 is SGHAT, CDR2 FQNNGV. V shed 8 bases and J 0 bases; nucleotides not matched to a gene: 6. DNA of the CDR3: TGTGCCAGCCGACAGGGGTTCTTAGCCAAAAACATTCAGTACTTC. This encodes CASRQGFLAKNIQYF.

The chain uses TRBV10-3 and TRBJ2-5; no clear D gene. V dropped 0 bases and J dropped 0 bases, with 8 bases sitting between them. CDR1 and CDR2 (germline): ENHRY, SYGVKD. The CDR3 is 15 amino acids. CDR3 loop: CAISESKGNQETQYF. CDR3 DNA sequence: TGTGCCATCAGTGAGTCTAAGGGAAACCAAGAGACCCAGTACTTC.

This clone appeared a single time. The chain joins TRBV19 to TRBJ1-5; tentatively, D is TRBD1 (5 bases). V was clipped by 3 bases and J by 7 bases, with 13 bases between them. The CDR3 totals 14 residues. Germline CDR1 LNHDA, CDR2 SQIVND (reference sequence). CDR3 bases: TGTGCCAGTAGTATTTTGGGGCTACAGCAGCCCCAGCATTTT. Its translation: CASSILGLQQPQHF.